A selection of T cell receptor beta chains follows, all from one sample in a study of T cell clonotyping in hematopoietic cell transplantation. Sequenced by immunoSEQ multiplex PCR; TCRdb stores in-frame clones only, minus some. This sample has some 29,000 clones, with about 74% found just once. The specimen was peripheral blood mononuclear cells, collected before stem cell transplant. The receptors originated from a woman between 25 and 40 years old with chronic myeloid leukemia. Some clones in this sample may be carry-over from other donors' samples. CDR3s include the opening cysteine and the closing phenylalanine or tryptophan. D genes are given only for firm matches. The listing skips clone size in some rows; elsewhere it reads once, few, many or a size class.

v_call	j_call	clone_size	d_call	cdr3_nt	cdr3_aa
TRBV5-6	TRBJ2-7	NA	NA	TGTGCCAGCAGCTTGGGATACAGGGTCTCCTACGAGCAGTACTTC	CASSLGYRVSYEQYF
TRBV19	TRBJ1-2	NA	NA	TGTGCCAGTAGCCTACAGGGTGGGATGTATGGCTACACCTTC	CASSLQGGMYGYTF
TRBV6-6	TRBJ1-2	NA	NA	TGTGCCAGCAGTGGGCAGGAAATCTATGGCTACACCTTC	CASSGQEIYGYTF
TRBV6-5	TRBJ2-2	NA	NA	TGTGCCAGCAGTTACTCGACAGGCCGCACCGGGGAGCTGTTTTTT	CASSYSTGRTGELFF
TRBV29-1	TRBJ2-1	NA	TRBD1	TGCAGCACCTCAACCGGGACAGGAAACAATGAGCAGTTCTTC	CSTSTGTGNNEQFF
TRBV30	TRBJ1-1	few	NA	TGTGCCTGGAGGCGGGGAACTGAAGCTTTCTTT	CAWRRGTEAFF
TRBV5-4	TRBJ2-3	once	NA	TGTGCCAGCAGCTCCCCGAGGGGGAGGACAGATACGCAGTATTTT	CASSSPRGRTDTQYF
TRBV7-6	TRBJ2-1	NA	NA	TGTGCCAGCAGCTTACGATCGGGGGCAGCTTACAATGAGCAGTTCTTC	CASSLRSGAAYNEQFF
TRBV5-1	TRBJ2-3	NA	TRBD2	TGCGCCAGCAGCTTGGTTGGCGGGGGGAGACCCTCTAGCACAGATACGCAGTATTTT	CASSLVGGGRPSSTDTQYF
TRBV19	TRBJ2-3	NA	NA	TGTGCCAGTAGTTACCGGCCTAGCACAGATACGCAGTATTTT	CASSYRPSTDTQYF
TRBV7-9	TRBJ1-5	NA	NA	TGTGCCAGCAGCTTAGGAGGAAGGAGGGGTCAGCCCCAGCATTTT	CASSLGGRRGQPQHF
TRBV7-7	TRBJ2-1	NA	TRBD2	TGTGCTAGCAGCTCGGGACTAGGCAATCATGAGCAGTTCTTC	CASSSGLGNHEQFF
TRBV7-6	TRBJ2-7	few	NA	TGTGCCAGCAGCTTAGGGGTCCTATACGAGCAGTACTTC	CASSLGVLYEQYF
TRBV27	TRBJ2-7	NA	NA	TGTGCCAGCAGTTTCGCGTACGAGCAGTACTTC	CASSFAYEQYF
TRBV2	TRBJ1-2	NA	NA	TGTGCCAGCAGTGAAATTTCGGGTTTGGGGGGCTACACCTTC	CASSEISGLGGYTF
TRBV4-1	TRBJ1-5	NA	TRBD1	TGCGCCAGCAGCGGACAGGAATTGGGCAATCAGCCCCAGCATTTT	CASSGQELGNQPQHF
TRBV28	TRBJ1-1	NA	TRBD1	TGTGCCAGCAGTTTTCGGGGCAGGGGGCGCGACACTGAAGCTTTCTTT	CASSFRGRGRDTEAFF
TRBV20-1	TRBJ1-1	NA	NA	TGCAGTGCTAGTTCTGCCACTGAAGCTTTCTTT	CSASSATEAFF
TRBV25-1	TRBJ2-1	NA	TRBD2	TGTGCCAGCAGGAGGACTAGCAGCCTGTACAATGAGCAGTTCTTC	CASRRTSSLYNEQFF
TRBV15	TRBJ2-3	once	NA	TGTGCCACCAGCGGGGACCGCTTGGACACAGATACGCAGTATTTT	CATSGDRLDTDTQYF